This TCR beta chain was recorded in a study of shared clonotypes between healthy human individuals. Notes on the study in general: An expected dependence of interdonor clonotype sharing on sequencing depth was noted. Sampling was confined to blood; repertoires within tissues likely differ.

Naive CD45RA+ and memory CD45RA-negative subsets were split from CD4+ cells. The germline V gene has CDR1 GTSNPN and CDR2 SVGIG (reference sequence). This CDR3 comprises 14 residues. Comments on this clone: As yet, its antigen is unknown.

The assay was immunoSEQ multiplex PCR, and TCRdb's table has in-frame clones only and misses some. The sample comprises around 1 million clones, 60% to 85% of which are singletons, and about 1.5% rests with the top ten. This rearrangement joins TRBV30 to TRBJ2-1; 9 bases fit TRBD2. The clonotype comes from a man aged 18 to 30 in good health. Source material: memory CD4+ T cells sorted from blood. This sample's subset: CD45RA-negative fraction. The CDR3 protein is CASRGLALNNEQFF. CDR3 nucleotides: TGTGCGTCGCGCGGACTAGCGCTTAACAATGAGCAGTTCTTC.